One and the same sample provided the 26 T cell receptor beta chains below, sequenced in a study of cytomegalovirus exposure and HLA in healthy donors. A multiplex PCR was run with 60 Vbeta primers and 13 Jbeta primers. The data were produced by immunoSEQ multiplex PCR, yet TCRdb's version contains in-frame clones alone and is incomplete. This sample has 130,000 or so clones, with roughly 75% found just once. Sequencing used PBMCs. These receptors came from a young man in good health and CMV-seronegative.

CDR3 in DNA: TGCGCCAGCTGGGGGACTAGCGGGAACACCGGGGAGCTGTTTTTT. Translated, it gives CASWGTSGNTGELFF. The chain couples TRBV10-2 to TRBJ2-2; the match to TRBD2 covers 11 bases. Unmatched junction bases numbered 3, after V lost 8 bases and J lost 1 base. This CDR3 is built from 15 residues. Germline V lookup: CDR1 WSHSY, CDR2 SAAADI.

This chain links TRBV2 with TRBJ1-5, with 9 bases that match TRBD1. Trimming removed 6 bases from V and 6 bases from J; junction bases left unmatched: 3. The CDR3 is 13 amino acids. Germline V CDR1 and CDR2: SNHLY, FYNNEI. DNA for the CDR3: TGTGCCAGCAGGGGGACAGGGCTTCAGCCCCAGCATTTT. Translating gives CASRGTGLQPQHF.

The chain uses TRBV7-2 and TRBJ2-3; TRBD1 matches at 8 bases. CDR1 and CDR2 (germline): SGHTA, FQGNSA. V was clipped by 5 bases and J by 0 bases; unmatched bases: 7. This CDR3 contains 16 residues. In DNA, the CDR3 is TGTGCCAGCAGCCCCCGACAGGGGCTAAGCACAGATACGCAGTATTTT. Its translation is CASSPRQGLSTDTQYF.

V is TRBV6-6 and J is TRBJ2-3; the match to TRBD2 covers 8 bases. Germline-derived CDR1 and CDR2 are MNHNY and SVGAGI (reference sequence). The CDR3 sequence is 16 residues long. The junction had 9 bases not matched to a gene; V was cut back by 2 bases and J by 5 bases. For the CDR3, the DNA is TGTGCCAGCAGTTACCCCGGGCGGGAGGAGGGAGATACGCAGTATTTT. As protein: CASSYPGREEGDTQYF.

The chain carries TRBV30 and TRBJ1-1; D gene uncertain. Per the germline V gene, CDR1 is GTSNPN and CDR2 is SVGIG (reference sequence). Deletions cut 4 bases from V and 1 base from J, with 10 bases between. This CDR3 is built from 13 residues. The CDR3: CAWTATRNTEAFF. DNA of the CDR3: TGTGCCTGGACTGCAACTCGGAACACTGAAGCTTTCTTT.

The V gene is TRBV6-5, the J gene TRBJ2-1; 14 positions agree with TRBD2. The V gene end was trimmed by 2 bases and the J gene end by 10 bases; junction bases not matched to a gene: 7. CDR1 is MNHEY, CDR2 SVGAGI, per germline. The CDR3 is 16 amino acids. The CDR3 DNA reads TGTGCCAGCAGTTACACGGGACTAGCGGGAGTAAACGAGCAGTTCTTC. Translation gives CASSYTGLAGVNEQFF.

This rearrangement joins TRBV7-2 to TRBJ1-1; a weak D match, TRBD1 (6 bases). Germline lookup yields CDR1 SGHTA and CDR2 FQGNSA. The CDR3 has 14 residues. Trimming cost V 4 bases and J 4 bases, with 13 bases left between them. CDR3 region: CASSSQGGATEAFF. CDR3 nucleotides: TGTGCCAGCAGCTCACAAGGGGGGGCCACTGAAGCTTTCTTT. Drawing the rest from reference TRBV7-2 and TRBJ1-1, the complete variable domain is GAGVSQSPSNKVTEKGKDVELRCDPISGHTALYWYRQSLGQGLEFLIYFQGNSAPDKSGLPSDRFSAERTGGSVSTLTIQRTQQEDSAVYLCASSSQGGATEAFFGQGTRLTVV.

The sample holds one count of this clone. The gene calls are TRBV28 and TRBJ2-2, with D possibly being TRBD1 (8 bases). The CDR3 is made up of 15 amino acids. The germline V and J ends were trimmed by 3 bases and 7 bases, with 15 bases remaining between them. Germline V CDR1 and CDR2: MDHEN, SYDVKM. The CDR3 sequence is CASSLIQGGIGELFF. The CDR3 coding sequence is TGTGCCAGCAGTTTGATACAGGGGGGGATCGGGGAGCTGTTTTTT.

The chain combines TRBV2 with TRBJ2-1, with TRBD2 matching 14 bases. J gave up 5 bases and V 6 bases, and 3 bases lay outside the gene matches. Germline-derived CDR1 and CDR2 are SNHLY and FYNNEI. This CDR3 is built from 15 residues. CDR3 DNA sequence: TGTGCCAGCAGGAGGACTAGCGGGGGGAACAATGAGCAGTTCTTC. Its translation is CASRRTSGGNNEQFF.

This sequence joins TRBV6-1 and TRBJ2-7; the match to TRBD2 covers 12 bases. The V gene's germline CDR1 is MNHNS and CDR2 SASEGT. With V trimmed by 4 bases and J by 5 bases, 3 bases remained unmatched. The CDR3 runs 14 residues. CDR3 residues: CASSGTSGNHEQYF. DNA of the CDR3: TGTGCCAGCAGTGGGACTAGCGGGAATCACGAGCAGTACTTC.

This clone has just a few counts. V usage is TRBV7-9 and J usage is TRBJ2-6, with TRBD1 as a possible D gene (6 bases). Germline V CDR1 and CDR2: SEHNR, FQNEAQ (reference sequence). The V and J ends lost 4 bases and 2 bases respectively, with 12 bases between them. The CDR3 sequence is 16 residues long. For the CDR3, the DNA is TGTGCCAGCAGCTCAACAGGGTCGGCTGGGGCCAACGTCCTGACTTTC. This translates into CASSSTGSAGANVLTF.

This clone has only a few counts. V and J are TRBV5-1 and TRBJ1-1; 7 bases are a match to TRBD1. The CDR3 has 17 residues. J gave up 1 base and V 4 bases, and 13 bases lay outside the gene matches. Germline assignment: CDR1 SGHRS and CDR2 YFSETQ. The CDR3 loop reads CASSPRQGPDKNTEAFF. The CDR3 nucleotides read TGCGCCAGCAGCCCACGACAGGGCCCCGACAAGAACACTGAAGCTTTCTTT.

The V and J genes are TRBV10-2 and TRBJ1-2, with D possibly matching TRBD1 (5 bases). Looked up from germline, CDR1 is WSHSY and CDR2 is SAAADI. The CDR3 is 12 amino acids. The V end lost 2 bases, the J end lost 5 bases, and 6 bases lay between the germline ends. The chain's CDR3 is CASSEQGYGYTF. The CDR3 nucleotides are TGCGCCAGCAGTGAGCAGGGATATGGCTACACCTTC.

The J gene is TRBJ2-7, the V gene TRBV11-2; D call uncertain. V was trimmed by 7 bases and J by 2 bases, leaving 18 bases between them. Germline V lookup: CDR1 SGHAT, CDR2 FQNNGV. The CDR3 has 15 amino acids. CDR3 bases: TGTGCCAGCACCAAGTCACAGTCGGTTACCTACGAGCAGTACTTC. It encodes CASTKSQSVTYEQYF. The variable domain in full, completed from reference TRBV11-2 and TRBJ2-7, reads EAGVAQSPRYKIIEKRQSVAFWCNPISGHATLYWYQQILGQGPKLLIQFQNNGVVDDSQLPKDRFSAERLKGVDSTLKIQPAKLEDSAVYLCASTKSQSVTYEQYFGPGTRLTVT.

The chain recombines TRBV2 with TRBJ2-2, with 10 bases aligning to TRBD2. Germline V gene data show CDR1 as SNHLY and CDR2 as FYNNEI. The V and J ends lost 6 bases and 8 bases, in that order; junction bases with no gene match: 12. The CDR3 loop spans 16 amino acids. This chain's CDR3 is CASRTQRGGVGGELFF. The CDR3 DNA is TGTGCCAGCAGAACCCAGCGGGGGGGAGTGGGAGGGGAGCTGTTTTTT. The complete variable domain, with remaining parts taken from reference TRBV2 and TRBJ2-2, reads EPEVTQTPSHQVTQMGQEVILRCVPISNHLYFYWYRQILGQKVEFLVSFYNNEISEKSEIFDDQFSVERPDGSNFTLKIRSTKLEDSAMYFCASRTQRGGVGGELFFGEGSRLTVL.

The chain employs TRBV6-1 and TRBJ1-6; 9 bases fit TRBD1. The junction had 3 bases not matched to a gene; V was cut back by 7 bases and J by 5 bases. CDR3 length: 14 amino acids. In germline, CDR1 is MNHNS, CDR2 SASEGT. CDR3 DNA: TGTGCCAGCACCGGGGACAGGGATAATTCACCCCTCCACTTT. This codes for CASTGDRDNSPLHF.

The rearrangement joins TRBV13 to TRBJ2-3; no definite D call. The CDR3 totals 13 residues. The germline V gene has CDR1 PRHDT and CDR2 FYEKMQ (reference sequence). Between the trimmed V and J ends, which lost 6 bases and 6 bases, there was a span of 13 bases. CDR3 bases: TGTGCCAGCAGTTCCCGAGGTTTCGATACGCAGTATTTT. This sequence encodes CASSSRGFDTQYF.

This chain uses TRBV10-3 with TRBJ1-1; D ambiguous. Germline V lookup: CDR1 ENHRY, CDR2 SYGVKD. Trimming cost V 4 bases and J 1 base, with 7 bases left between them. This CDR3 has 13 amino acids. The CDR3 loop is CAISGGENTEAFF. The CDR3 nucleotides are TGTGCCATCAGTGGAGGAGAGAACACTGAAGCTTTCTTT.

For the CDR3, the DNA is TGTGCCAGCAGCTTAGGACTAGCGGGGGCCACCACAGATACGCAGTATTTT. It yields the protein CASSLGLAGATTDTQYF. The rearrangement links TRBV11-3 to TRBJ2-3; 12 bases line up with TRBD2. The ends lost 1 base at V and 2 bases at J; junction bases unmatched: 4. The CDR3 totals 17 residues. Germline V CDR1 and CDR2: SGHNT, YENEEA.

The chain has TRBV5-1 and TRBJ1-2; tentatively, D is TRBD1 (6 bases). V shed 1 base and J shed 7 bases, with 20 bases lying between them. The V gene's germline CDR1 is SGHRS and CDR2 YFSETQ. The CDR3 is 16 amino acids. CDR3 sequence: CASSLLLGAPVPGYTF. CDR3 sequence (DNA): TGCGCCAGCAGCTTGTTGTTGGGGGCGCCGGTGCCTGGCTACACCTTC.

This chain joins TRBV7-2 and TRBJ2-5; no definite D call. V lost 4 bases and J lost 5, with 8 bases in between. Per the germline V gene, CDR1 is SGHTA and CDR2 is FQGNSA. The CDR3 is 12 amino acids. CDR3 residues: CASSSGLETQYF. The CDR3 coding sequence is TGTGCCAGCAGCTCGGGTCTCGAGACCCAGTACTTC. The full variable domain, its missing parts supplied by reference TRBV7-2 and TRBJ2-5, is GAGVSQSPSNKVTEKGKDVELRCDPISGHTALYWYRQSLGQGLEFLIYFQGNSAPDKSGLPSDRFSAERTGGSVSTLTIQRTQQEDSAVYLCASSSGLETQYFGPGTRLLVL.

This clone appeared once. The DNA for the CDR3 is TGTGCCAGCAGCTTGGGTGACAGGGGGCCTCGGAACATTCAGTACTTC. It specifies CASSLGDRGPRNIQYF. The chain carries TRBV5-5 and TRBJ2-4; 10 bases agree with TRBD1. V lost 0 bases and J lost 7; bases outside the gene matches: 7. CDR1 is SGHKS and CDR2 is YYEKEE in the germline V gene (reference sequence). The CDR3 totals 16 residues.

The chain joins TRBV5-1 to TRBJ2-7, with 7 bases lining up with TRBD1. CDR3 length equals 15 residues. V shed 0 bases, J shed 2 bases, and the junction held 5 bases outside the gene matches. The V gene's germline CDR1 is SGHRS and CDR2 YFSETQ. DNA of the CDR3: TGCGCCAGCAGCTTGGGAGAGGGACAGACCTACGAGCAGTACTTC. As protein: CASSLGEGQTYEQYF.

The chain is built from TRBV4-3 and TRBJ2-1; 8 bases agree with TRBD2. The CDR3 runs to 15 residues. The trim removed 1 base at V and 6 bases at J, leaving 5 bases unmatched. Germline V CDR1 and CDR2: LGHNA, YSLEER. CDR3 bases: TGCGCCAGCAGCCAAGGGACTAGCATCTCCAATGAGCAGTTCTTC. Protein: CASSQGTSISNEQFF.

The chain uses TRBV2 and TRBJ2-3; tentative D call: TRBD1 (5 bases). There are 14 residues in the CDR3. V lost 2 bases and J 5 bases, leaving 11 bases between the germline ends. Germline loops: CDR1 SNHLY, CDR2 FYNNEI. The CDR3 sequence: CASSEWGPGDTQYF. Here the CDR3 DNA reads TGTGCCAGCAGTGAATGGGGCCCCGGAGATACGCAGTATTTT.

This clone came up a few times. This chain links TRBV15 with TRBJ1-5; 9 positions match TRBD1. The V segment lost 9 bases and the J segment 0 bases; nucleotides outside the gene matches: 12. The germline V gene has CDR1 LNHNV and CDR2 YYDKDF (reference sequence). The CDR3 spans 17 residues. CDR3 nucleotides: TGTGCCACTGGACAGGGGCAATTTGGGTATAGCAATCAGCCCCAGCATTTT. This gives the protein CATGQGQFGYSNQPQHF.